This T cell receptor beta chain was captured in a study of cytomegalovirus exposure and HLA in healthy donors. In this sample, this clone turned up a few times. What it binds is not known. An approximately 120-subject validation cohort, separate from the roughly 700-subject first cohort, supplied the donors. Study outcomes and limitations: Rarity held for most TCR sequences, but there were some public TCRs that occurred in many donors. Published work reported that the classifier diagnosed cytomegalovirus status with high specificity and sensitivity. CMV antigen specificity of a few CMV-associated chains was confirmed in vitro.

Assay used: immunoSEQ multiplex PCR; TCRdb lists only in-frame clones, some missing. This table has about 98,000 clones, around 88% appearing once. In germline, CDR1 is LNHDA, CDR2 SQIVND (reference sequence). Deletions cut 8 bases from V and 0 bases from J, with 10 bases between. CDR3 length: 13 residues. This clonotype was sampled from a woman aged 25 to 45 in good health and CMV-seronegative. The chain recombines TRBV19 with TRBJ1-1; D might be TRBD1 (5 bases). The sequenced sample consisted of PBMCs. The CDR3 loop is CASRDFMNTEAFF. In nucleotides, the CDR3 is TGTGCCAGTCGGGACTTCATGAACACTGAAGCTTTCTTT.